This T cell receptor (beta chain) was observed in a study of T cell changes during pregnancy in multiple sclerosis. The trim removed 3 bases at V and 0 bases at J, leaving 7 bases unmatched. The CDR3 contains 16 residues. CDR1 and CDR2 from the germline V gene are SGDLS and YYNGEE. Repertoires were generated with immunoSEQ multiplex PCR, while TCRdb's copy carries only in-frame clones and drops some. The profile shows some 60,000 clones, roughly 91% of them singletons. This sequence was found in a female donor with multiple sclerosis, enrolled in a pregnancy study. This chain joins TRBV9 and TRBJ1-1, with 8 bases that match TRBD1. Specimen: peripheral blood, collected before pregnancy. The CDR3 region is CASSAGQATLNTEAFF. The CDR3 nucleotides read TGTGCCAGCAGCGCGGGACAGGCAACTCTGAACACTGAAGCTTTCTTT.